The 24 T cell receptor beta chains below come from one sample, sequenced in a study. TCRdb reprocessed the RT-PCR reads via MiXCR and lists one record per CDR3 protein. This table holds 650,000 to 800,000 distinct CDR3 sequences, 13% to 15% found once. The specimen sequenced was memory CD4+ T cells from blood. The receptors were sampled from a female donor in good health, serving as a healthy control.

This clonotype was recorded once. This chain links TRBV15 with TRBJ2-2; D not certain. Per the germline V gene, CDR1 is LNHNV and CDR2 is YYDKDF (reference sequence). The V end lost 0 bases, the J end lost 6 bases, and 14 bases lay between the germline ends. The CDR3 runs 16 residues. CDR3 amino acids: CATSREGMTSPGELFF. The CDR3 region has the DNA TGTGCCACCAGCAGAGAGGGAATGACCAGCCCCGGGGAGCTGTTTTTT.

J is TRBJ2-3 and V is TRBV7-8; 11 bases map to TRBD2. J lost 4 bases, V lost 2 bases, and 8 bases had no gene match. Germline lookup yields CDR1 SGHVS and CDR2 FQNEAQ. There are 17 residues in the CDR3. CDR3 nucleotide sequence: TGTGCCAGCAGCTTAAATCCGGCTAGCGGGAGGTCAGATACGCAGTATTTT. This translates into CASSLNPASGRSDTQYF.

The V gene is TRBV27, the J gene TRBJ1-1, with 9 bases matching TRBD1. V shed 6 bases and J 5 bases; nucleotides not matched to a gene: 19. This CDR3 region has 18 residues. Germline V CDR1 and CDR2: MNHEY, SMNVEV (reference sequence). CDR3 sequence (DNA): TGTGCCAGCAGAAACCGGGACAGGGTGTCCCGCGTGGGGACTGAAGCTTTCTTT. Translated, it gives CASRNRDRVSRVGTEAFF.

The chain has TRBV7-2 and TRBJ2-7; D might be TRBD2 (6 bases). The V and J ends lost 1 base and 4 bases respectively, with 17 bases between them. Germline V gives CDR1 SGHTA, CDR2 FQGNSA. The CDR3 runs 16 residues. The CDR3: CASSLGLVAAIYEQYF. The CDR3 DNA reads TGTGCCAGCAGCTTAGGGTTGGTAGCGGCAATATACGAGCAGTACTTC.

This clonotype was observed a few times. V is TRBV24-1 and J is TRBJ1-2; D remains unclear. The ends were cut back, 3 bases at V and 4 bases at J, with 14 bases in the middle. The germline V gene has CDR1 KGHDR and CDR2 SFDVKD. This CDR3 is built from 15 residues. Here the CDR3 reads CATSDVGVGIYGYTF. The CDR3 region has the DNA TGTGCCACCAGTGATGTGGGTGTAGGAATCTATGGCTACACCTTC.

J is TRBJ2-7 and V is TRBV5-5; TRBD2 matches at 9 bases. The V gene end was trimmed by 4 bases and the J gene end by 3 bases; junction bases not matched to a gene: 8. Germline V gene data show CDR1 as SGHKS and CDR2 as YYEKEE (reference sequence). The CDR3 sequence is 15 residues long. The CDR3 reads CASSTGLAPSYEQYF. As DNA, the CDR3 is TGTGCCAGCAGCACCGGACTAGCGCCCAGCTACGAGCAGTACTTC.

The J gene is TRBJ2-2, the V gene TRBV5-1; the D gene is possibly TRBD2 (6 bases). With 7 bases removed from V and 0 bases from J, the gap between germline ends came to 19 bases. CDR3 length: 17 amino acids. Germline V gene lookup returns CDR1 SGHRS and CDR2 YFSETQ. The CDR3 region is CASARGGGLANTGELFF. The CDR3 DNA reads as TGCGCCAGCGCTCGGGGTGGGGGACTTGCGAACACCGGGGAGCTGTTTTTT.

As for this clonotype: No conserved phenylalanine or tryptophan is present at the end of the CDR3, so a read error is the likely explanation. It is unclear where the CDR3 begins or ends on the DNA, so no DNA is shown, and the CDR3 is as TCRdb lists it. The chain couples TRBV20-1 to TRBJ1-4. The CDR3 is made up of 14 amino acids, end residues included. Looked up from germline, CDR1 is DFQATT and CDR2 is SNEGSKA (reference sequence). The CDR3 reads CSASMIATNEKRVI.

The sample holds a few counts of this clonotype. This chain links TRBV20-1 with TRBJ1-4; D call uncertain. CDR1 and CDR2 from the germline V gene are DFQATT and SNEGSKA (reference sequence). The V end lost 0 bases, the J end lost 8 bases, and 13 bases lay between the germline ends. The CDR3 totals 14 residues. The CDR3 DNA sequence: TGCAGTGCTAGAGATGGGAAGGGAGGGGAAAAACTGTTTTTT. This codes for CSARDGKGGEKLFF.

This clonotype showed up just a few times. V gene TRBV5-1 combines with J gene TRBJ1-1; 12 bases map to TRBD1. J gave up 4 bases and V 2 bases, and 9 bases lay outside the gene matches. The germline CDR1 and CDR2 sequences are SGHRS and YFSETQ. This CDR3 has 17 residues. The CDR3 DNA sequence: TGCGCCAGCAGCTTCTTCGGGACAGGGGGCCTGGGCACTGAAGCTTTCTTT. This translates into CASSFFGTGGLGTEAFF.

With respect to this clonotype: This may arise from a read error, as a much more abundant clone is one base away. The V and J genes are TRBV12-3 or TRBV12-4 and TRBJ2-5, with a tentative D call TRBD2 (6 bases). There are 16 residues in the CDR3. V lost 4 bases and J lost 4, with 19 bases in between. DNA of the CDR3: TGTGCCAGCAGTTATAGTGGCGGGATGGCCGCAGAGACCCAGTACTTC. Translation: CASSYSGGMAAETQYF.

This clonotype occurred a few times. The gene calls are TRBV20-1 and TRBJ2-3; the match to TRBD2 covers 7 bases. Germline V gene data show CDR1 as DFQATT and CDR2 as SNEGSKA (reference sequence). This CDR3 contains 15 residues. V shed 6 bases and J 2 bases; nucleotides not matched to a gene: 11. The CDR3 nucleotides read TGCAGTGCAATGAGGGGAGGGGTTTCCACAGATACGCAGTATTTT. This sequence encodes CSAMRGGVSTDTQYF.

In DNA form, the CDR3 reads TGTGCCAGCAGCCCGGGAGTAGCAGGGAGTATGGACACCGGGGAGCTGTTTTTT. It is translated as CASSPGVAGSMDTGELFF. The chain combines TRBV3-1 with TRBJ2-2, with a weak D call TRBD2 (6 bases). Germline V gives CDR1 LGHDT, CDR2 YNNKEL (reference sequence). CDR3 length: 18 amino acids. V gave up 4 bases and J gave up 3 bases, with 21 bases separating them. The full variable domain, its missing parts supplied by reference TRBV3-1 and TRBJ2-2, is DTAVSQTPKYLVTQMGNDKSIKCEQNLGHDTMYWYKQDSKKFLKIMFSYNNKELIINETVPNRFSPKSPDKAHLNLHINSLELGDSAVYFCASSPGVAGSMDTGELFFGEGSRLTVL.

This clonotype was found a few times. The rearrangement links TRBV15 to TRBJ2-3; perhaps TRBD2 as D (6 bases). This CDR3 is built from 17 residues. CDR1 LNHNV and CDR2 YYDKDF come from the germline V gene (reference sequence). Trimming removed 5 bases from V and 1 base from J, with 19 bases in between. CDR3 protein: CATSPWVRGDGTDTQYF. In nucleotides, the CDR3 is TGTGCCACCAGCCCCTGGGTTCGCGGGGACGGCACAGATACGCAGTATTTT.

The chain combines TRBV28 with TRBJ1-4; weak D call: TRBD1 (6 bases). The germline V and J ends were trimmed by 5 bases and 8 bases, with 18 bases remaining between them. The CDR3 has 15 amino acids. CDR1 is MDHEN and CDR2 is SYDVKM in the germline V gene. The CDR3 bases are TGTGCCAGCAGTCCGACGACAGGAAGATCCGAAAAACTGTTTTTT. This gives the protein CASSPTTGRSEKLFF.

Ten or more counts support this clonotype. The rearrangement uses TRBV4-2 and TRBJ1-6; a weak D match, TRBD1 (5 bases). V was clipped by 0 bases and J by 9 bases, with 9 bases between them. This CDR3 is built from 14 residues. From germline, CDR1 is LGHNA and CDR2 YNFKEQ. In DNA, the CDR3 is TGTGCCAGCAGCCAAGATACGGGGGGTTCACCCCTCCACTTT. Translating it yields CASSQDTGGSPLHF.

V usage is TRBV15 and J usage is TRBJ1-2; D may be TRBD1 (6 bases). Per germline, CDR1 LNHNV and CDR2 YYDKDF (reference sequence). Trimming removed 0 bases from V and 4 bases from J, with 9 bases in between. This CDR3 has 14 amino acids. CDR3 protein: CATSRESTGYGYTF. DNA of the CDR3: TGTGCCACCAGCAGAGAGTCGACAGGCTATGGCTACACCTTC.

This clonotype was found many times. The junction departs from germline at one end; a sequencing error may be responsible. The V call is TRBV7-7, the J call TRBJ2-5, with TRBD1 matching 7 bases. CDR3 length equals 15 residues. Germline loops: CDR1 SSHAT, CDR2 FNYEAQ (reference sequence). CDR3 protein: CASSATGTEEETQYF. The CDR3 coding sequence is TGTGCTAGCAGCGCTACGGGGACAGAAGAAGAGACCCAGTACTTC.

This clonotype has only a few counts. J is TRBJ2-3 and V is TRBV6-4, with D possibly TRBD2 on 6 matching bases. CDR3 length: 14 amino acids. Looked up from germline, CDR1 is MRHNA and CDR2 is SNTAGT. V was cut by 6 bases and J by 8 bases, with 18 bases left in between. The CDR3 loop reads CASSLERAHPTQYF. Here the CDR3 DNA reads TGTGCCAGCAGCCTTGAGCGGGCCCATCCTACGCAGTATTTT.

This clonotype was observed many times. The chain couples TRBV29-1 to TRBJ1-1, with 8 bases lining up with TRBD1. V lost 7 bases and J lost 1; bases outside the gene matches: 5. The CDR3 totals 13 residues. Germline V gives CDR1 SQVTM, CDR2 ANQGSEA. CDR3 amino acids: CSGRGLWNTEAFF. In DNA form, the CDR3 reads TGCAGCGGCAGGGGGCTATGGAACACTGAAGCTTTCTTT.

This clonotype has more than one count but fewer than ten. This rearrangement joins TRBV20-1 to TRBJ2-3; D is possibly TRBD2 (6 bases). The V gene's germline CDR1 is DFQATT and CDR2 SNEGSKA (reference sequence). The V end lost 3 bases, the J end lost 6 bases, and 13 bases lay between the germline ends. The CDR3 has 13 residues. The CDR3 nucleotides are TGCAGTGCTAGGTCGGGAGCCCCCGATACGCAGTATTTT. It is translated as CSARSGAPDTQYF.

V and J are TRBV6-5 and TRBJ2-1; D is possibly TRBD2 (6 bases). CDR3 length: 15 residues. V was cut by 5 bases and J by 9 bases, with 20 bases left in between. Germline V gene lookup returns CDR1 MNHEY and CDR2 SVGAGI. The CDR3 DNA sequence: TGTGCCAGCAGTGACCGGGGGTTAAGGGCTTCTGAGCAGTTCTTC. Encoded protein: CASSDRGLRASEQFF.

There are many counts of this clonotype. The chain combines TRBV7-2 with TRBJ2-5; no clear D gene. Germline V gives CDR1 SGHTA, CDR2 FQGNSA. V was cut by 2 bases and J by 5 bases, with 9 bases left in between. The CDR3 has 13 amino acids. The CDR3 coding sequence is TGTGCCAGCAGCTTAACTGCATCCGAGACCCAGTACTTC. Translation gives CASSLTASETQYF.

This clonotype appeared many times. The rearrangement joins TRBV7-9 to TRBJ1-1, with D possibly being TRBD1 (6 bases). The germline V gene has CDR1 SEHNR and CDR2 FQNEAQ (reference sequence). The CDR3 spans 16 residues. V was cut by 5 bases and J by 4 bases, with 20 bases left in between. CDR3 region: CASSGRGAQYGTEAFF. Here the CDR3 DNA reads TGTGCCAGCAGCGGGCGGGGGGCGCAGTATGGCACTGAAGCTTTCTTT. The full variable domain, completed using reference TRBV7-9 and TRBJ1-1, is DTGVSQNPRHKITKRGQNVTFRCDPISEHNRLYWYRQTLGQGPEFLTYFQNEAQLEKSRLLSDRFSAERPKGSFSTLEIQRTEQGDSAMYLCASSGRGAQYGTEAFFGQGTRLTVV.